A single sample gave rise to the 16 T cell receptor beta chains below, sequenced in a study of cytomegalovirus exposure and HLA in healthy donors. The study ran its PCR with 60 Vbeta and 13 Jbeta primers. TCRdb's copy holds only in-frame clones and misses some; the assay was immunoSEQ multiplex PCR. The table records under 200,000 clones, around 80% of them present only once. The sequencing sample was made of PBMCs. The receptors come from a human donor in good health.

V and J are TRBV7-2 and TRBJ2-3; D is ambiguous. CDR1 and CDR2 from the germline V gene are SGHTA and FQGNSA. The germline V and J ends were trimmed by 0 bases and 6 bases, with 10 bases remaining between them. The CDR3 consists of 14 residues. The CDR3 sequence is CASSLALQADTQYF. The CDR3 region has the DNA TGTGCCAGCAGCTTAGCGCTTCAGGCGGATACGCAGTATTTT.

This sequence joins TRBV27 and TRBJ2-3; 8 nucleotides line up with TRBD2. Per germline, CDR1 MNHEY and CDR2 SMNVEV (reference sequence). V trimming: 3 bases; J trimming: 0 bases; junction bases outside the gene matches: 5. This CDR3 is built from 16 residues. CDR3 amino acids: CASSFRTSGSTDTQYF. CDR3 bases: TGTGCCAGCAGTTTTAGAACTAGCGGTAGCACAGATACGCAGTATTTT.

This clone counts as medium-sized. V gene TRBV6-4 combines with J gene TRBJ2-3; 10 bases map to TRBD2. The CDR3 totals 15 residues. J lost 4 bases, V lost 6 bases, and 7 bases had no gene match. Germline CDR1 is MRHNA and CDR2 is SNTAGT. The DNA for the CDR3 is TGTGCCAGCAGCCCCAGCGGGGGGGCTCCAGATACGCAGTATTTT. Its translation: CASSPSGGAPDTQYF.

This chain connects TRBV5-6 to TRBJ2-7; D is perhaps TRBD1 (6 bases). Germline V lookup: CDR1 SGHDT, CDR2 YYEEEE. The CDR3 totals 17 residues. Trimming removed 3 bases at V and 5 bases at J, with 24 bases between. The CDR3 spells CASSSPSGQSAPDEQYF. Written as DNA, the CDR3 is TGTGCCAGCAGCTCCCCATCGGGACAATCGGCTCCGGACGAGCAGTACTTC.

This clone was seen more than once but under ten times. The chain uses TRBV9 and TRBJ1-2; 7 nucleotides agree with TRBD1. J gave up 8 bases and V 2 bases, and 12 bases lay outside the gene matches. The CDR3 sequence is 15 residues long. CDR1 and CDR2 (germline): SGDLS, YYNGEE. The CDR3 sequence is CASSVGPGTETGYTF. The CDR3 nucleotides read TGTGCCAGCAGCGTTGGACCCGGGACAGAGACGGGCTACACCTTC.

V is TRBV27 and J is TRBJ2-7, with 9 bases that match TRBD1. The junction had 8 bases not matched to a gene; V was cut back by 3 bases and J by 2 bases. CDR3 size: 16 residues. Germline CDR1 and CDR2: MNHEY and SMNVEV (reference sequence). CDR3 DNA: TGTGCCAGCAGTTTTCAGGGACAGGGTGCTACCTACGAGCAGTACTTC. As protein: CASSFQGQGATYEQYF.

The chain has TRBV11-3 and TRBJ2-5, with D unresolved. Germline V gene lookup returns CDR1 SGHNT and CDR2 YENEEA. V lost 5 bases, J lost 5 bases, and 15 bases lay in between. The length of the CDR3 is 14 residues. The CDR3 DNA follows: TGTGCCAGCAGCACGCCTGGATCGAGGGAGACCCAGTACTTC. This translates into CASSTPGSRETQYF.

The DNA of the CDR3 is TGTGCCAGCAGGCGAAACCAAGCCGCGGGGCGTTACAATGAGCAGTTCTTC. Protein sequence: CASRRNQAAGRYNEQFF. The rearrangement joins TRBV7-3 to TRBJ2-1, with D tentatively TRBD2 (6 bases). Trimming took 6 bases from V and 4 from J, leaving 22 bases between them. Germline CDR1 SGHTA, CDR2 FQGTGA. The CDR3 covers 17 residues.

This chain uses TRBV25-1 with TRBJ1-2; 10 positions agree with TRBD1. CDR3 length: 15 amino acids. The junction had 8 bases not matched to a gene; V was cut back by 3 bases and J by 7 bases. CDR1 and CDR2 from the germline V gene are MGHDK and SYGVNS. The CDR3 region is CASSDPGTGVGGYTF. CDR3 in DNA: TGTGCCAGCAGTGATCCCGGGACAGGGGTTGGTGGCTACACCTTC.

This rearrangement joins TRBV6-5 to TRBJ2-5; TRBD1 aligns across 7 bases. V lost 5 bases to trimming and J lost 1 base; unmatched junction nucleotides: 7. Per germline, CDR1 MNHEY and CDR2 SVGAGI. The CDR3 contains 15 residues. The CDR3 is CASSRPGQLQETQYF. The CDR3 nucleotides are TGTGCCAGCAGTAGACCGGGACAGCTCCAAGAGACCCAGTACTTC.

V usage is TRBV6-1 and J usage is TRBJ2-5; 8 nucleotides line up with TRBD1. Trimming at V came to 4 bases and at J to 2 bases, leaving 3 bases not matched to a gene. The CDR3 loop spans 14 amino acids. Germline loops: CDR1 MNHNS, CDR2 SASEGT. CDR3 bases: TGTGCCAGCAGTGTCGGGACAGGACAAGAGACCCAGTACTTC. This translates into CASSVGTGQETQYF.

This clone was recorded only once. The chain employs TRBV7-9 and TRBJ2-2; 7 bases align to TRBD1. V dropped 6 bases and J dropped 0; count of bases not matched to a gene: 7. CDR1 is SEHNR, CDR2 FQNEAQ, per germline (reference sequence). The CDR3 totals 16 residues. In DNA form, the CDR3 reads TGTGCCAGCAGACAGACAGGGAACCCGAACACCGGGGAGCTGTTTTTT. Protein product: CASRQTGNPNTGELFF.

The rearrangement joins TRBV5-1 to TRBJ1-1; D unresolved. Germline CDR1 reads SGHRS; CDR2 reads YFSETQ. The CDR3 consists of 14 residues. Trimming took 2 bases from V and 0 from J, leaving 8 bases between them. CDR3 protein: CASSLNGMNTEAFF. In nucleotides, the CDR3 is TGCGCCAGCAGCTTAAACGGGATGAACACTGAAGCTTTCTTT.

This CDR3 reads CASSEATNSGTEAFF. Here the CDR3 DNA reads TGTGCCAGCAGTGAAGCGACGAACAGTGGGACTGAAGCTTTCTTT. The chain is built from TRBV6-1 and TRBJ1-1; no clear D gene. Germline CDR1 reads MNHNS; CDR2 reads SASEGT. The CDR3 spans 15 residues. Deletions cut 0 bases from V and 5 bases from J, with 13 bases between.

The chain is built from TRBV27 and TRBJ1-1; the D gene is possibly TRBD1 (6 bases). This CDR3 has 13 residues. The germline gives CDR1 MNHEY, CDR2 SMNVEV (reference sequence). The V end was cut by 6 bases, the J end by 7 bases, with 15 bases between. The DNA of the CDR3 is TGTGCCAGCAGGTCGAGGGGGTATAGTGAAGCTTTCTTT. Translation gives CASRSRGYSEAFF.

For this clone: Other DNA sequences in this sample translate to the same CDR3. The chain uses TRBV11-2 and TRBJ1-1; D uncertain. This CDR3 region has 13 residues. Trimming removed 1 base from V and 3 bases from J, with 6 bases in between. Germline-derived CDR1 and CDR2 are SGHAT and FQNNGV. DNA of the CDR3: TGTGCCAGCAGCTTAGGAGGAGACACTGAAGCTTTCTTT. The encoded protein is CASSLGGDTEAFF.